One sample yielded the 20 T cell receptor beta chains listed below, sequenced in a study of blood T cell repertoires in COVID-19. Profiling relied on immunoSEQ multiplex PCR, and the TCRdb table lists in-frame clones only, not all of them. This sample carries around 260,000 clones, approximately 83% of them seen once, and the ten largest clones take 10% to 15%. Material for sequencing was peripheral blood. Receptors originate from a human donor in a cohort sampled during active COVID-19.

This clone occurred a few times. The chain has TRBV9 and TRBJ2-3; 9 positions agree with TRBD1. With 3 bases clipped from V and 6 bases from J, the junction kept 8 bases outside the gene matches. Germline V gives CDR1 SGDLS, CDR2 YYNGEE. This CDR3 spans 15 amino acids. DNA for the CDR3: TGTGCCAGCAGCGCCGGACAGGGGAGTGTCGATACGCAGTATTTT. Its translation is CASSAGQGSVDTQYF.

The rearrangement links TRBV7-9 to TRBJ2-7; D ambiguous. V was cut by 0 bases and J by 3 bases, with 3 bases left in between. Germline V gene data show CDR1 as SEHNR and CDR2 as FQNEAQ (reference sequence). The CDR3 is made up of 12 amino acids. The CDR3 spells CASSLAYYEQYF. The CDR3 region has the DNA TGTGCCAGCAGCTTAGCTTACTACGAGCAGTACTTC.

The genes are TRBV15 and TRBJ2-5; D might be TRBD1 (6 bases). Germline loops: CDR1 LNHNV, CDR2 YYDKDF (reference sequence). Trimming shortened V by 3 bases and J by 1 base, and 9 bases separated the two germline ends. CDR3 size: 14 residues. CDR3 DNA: TGTGCCACCAGCAGGTCGACAGGCCAAGAGACCCAGTACTTC. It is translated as CATSRSTGQETQYF. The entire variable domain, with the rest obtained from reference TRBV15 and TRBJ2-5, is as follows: DAMVIQNPRYQVTQFGKPVTLSCSQTLNHNVMYWYQQKSSQAPKLLFHYYDKDFNNEADTPDNFQSRRPNTSFCFLDIRSPGLGDTAMYLCATSRSTGQETQYFGPGTRLLVL.

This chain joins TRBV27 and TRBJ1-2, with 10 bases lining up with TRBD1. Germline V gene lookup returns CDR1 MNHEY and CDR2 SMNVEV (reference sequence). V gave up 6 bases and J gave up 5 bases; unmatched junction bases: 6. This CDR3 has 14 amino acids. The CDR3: CASRPTGGWYGYTF. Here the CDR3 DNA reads TGTGCCAGCAGGCCGACAGGGGGCTGGTATGGCTACACCTTC.

CDR3 residues: CASSPGRETDTQYF. DNA for the CDR3: TGTGCCAGCAGCCCCGGGAGGGAAACAGATACGCAGTATTTT. The rearrangement links TRBV6-6 to TRBJ2-3; 8 bases agree with TRBD2. The germline V gene encodes CDR1 MNHNY and CDR2 SVGAGI (reference sequence). V gave up 6 bases and J gave up 3 bases; unmatched junction bases: 5. The CDR3 covers 14 residues.

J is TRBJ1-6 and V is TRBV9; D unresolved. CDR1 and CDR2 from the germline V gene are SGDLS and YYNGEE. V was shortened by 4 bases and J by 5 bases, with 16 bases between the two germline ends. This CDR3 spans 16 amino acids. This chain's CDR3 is CASSTTGGPDNSPLHF. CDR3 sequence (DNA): TGTGCCAGCAGCACAACCGGAGGCCCAGATAATTCACCCCTCCACTTT.

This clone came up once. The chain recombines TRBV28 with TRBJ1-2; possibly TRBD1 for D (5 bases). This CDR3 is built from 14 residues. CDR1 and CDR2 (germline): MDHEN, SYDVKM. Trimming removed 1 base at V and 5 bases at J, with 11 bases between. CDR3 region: CASSLLVQGYGYTF. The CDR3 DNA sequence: TGTGCCAGCAGTTTATTGGTTCAGGGATATGGCTACACCTTC.

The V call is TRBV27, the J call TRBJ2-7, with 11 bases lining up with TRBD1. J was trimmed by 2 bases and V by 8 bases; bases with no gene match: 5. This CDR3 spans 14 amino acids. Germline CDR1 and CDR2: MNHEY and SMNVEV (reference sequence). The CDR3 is CASGRGQGAYEQYF. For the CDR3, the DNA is TGTGCCAGCGGCCGGGGACAGGGGGCCTACGAGCAGTACTTC.

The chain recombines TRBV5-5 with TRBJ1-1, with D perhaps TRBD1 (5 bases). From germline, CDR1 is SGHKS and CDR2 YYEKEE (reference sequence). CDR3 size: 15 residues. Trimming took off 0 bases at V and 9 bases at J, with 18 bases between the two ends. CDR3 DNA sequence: TGTGCCAGCAGCTTGGTGCCACCCCAGACGGACAAAGCTTTCTTT. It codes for CASSLVPPQTDKAFF.

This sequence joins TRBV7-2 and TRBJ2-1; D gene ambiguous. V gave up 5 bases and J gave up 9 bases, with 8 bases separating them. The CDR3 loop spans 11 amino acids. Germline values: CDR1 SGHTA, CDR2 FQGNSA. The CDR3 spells CASSPVGEQFF. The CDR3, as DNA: TGTGCCAGCAGCCCGGTCGGTGAGCAGTTCTTC.

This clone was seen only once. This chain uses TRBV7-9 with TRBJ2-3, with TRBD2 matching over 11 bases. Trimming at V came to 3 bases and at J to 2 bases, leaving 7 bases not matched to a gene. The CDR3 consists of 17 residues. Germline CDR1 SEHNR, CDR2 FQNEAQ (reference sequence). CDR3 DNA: TGTGCCAGCAGCTTGGGACTAGCGGTACCAAACACAGATACGCAGTATTTT. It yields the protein CASSLGLAVPNTDTQYF.

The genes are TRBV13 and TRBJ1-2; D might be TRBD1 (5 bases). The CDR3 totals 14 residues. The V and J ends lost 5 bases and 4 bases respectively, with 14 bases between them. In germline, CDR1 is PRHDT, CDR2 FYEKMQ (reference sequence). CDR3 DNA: TGTGCCAGCAGCCCCGCGGGACGTACCTATGGCTACACCTTC. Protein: CASSPAGRTYGYTF.

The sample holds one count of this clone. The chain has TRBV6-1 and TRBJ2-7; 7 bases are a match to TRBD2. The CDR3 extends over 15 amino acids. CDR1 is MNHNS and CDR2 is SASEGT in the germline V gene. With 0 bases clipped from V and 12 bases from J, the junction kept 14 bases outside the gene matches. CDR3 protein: CASSEAQMLAESTYF. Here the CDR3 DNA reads TGTGCCAGCAGTGAAGCTCAGATGCTAGCGGAGAGCACGTACTTC.

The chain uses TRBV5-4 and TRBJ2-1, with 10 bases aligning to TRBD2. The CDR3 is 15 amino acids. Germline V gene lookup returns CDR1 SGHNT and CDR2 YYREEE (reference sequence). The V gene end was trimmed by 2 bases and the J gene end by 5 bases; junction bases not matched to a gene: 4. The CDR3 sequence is CASSLPGLANNEQFF. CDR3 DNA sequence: TGTGCCAGCAGCTTACCGGGACTAGCGAACAATGAGCAGTTCTTC. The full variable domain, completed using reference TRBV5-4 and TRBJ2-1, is ETGVTQSPTHLIKTRGQQVTLRCSSQSGHNTVSWYQQALGQGPQFIFQYYREEENGRGNFPPRFSGLQFPNYSSELNVNALELDDSALYLCASSLPGLANNEQFFGPGTRLTVL.

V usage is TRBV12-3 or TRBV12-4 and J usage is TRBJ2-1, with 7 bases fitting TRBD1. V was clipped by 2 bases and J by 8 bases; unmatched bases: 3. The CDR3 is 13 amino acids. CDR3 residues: CASSLRGQYEQFF. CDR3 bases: TGTGCCAGCAGTTTAAGGGGGCAATATGAGCAGTTCTTC.

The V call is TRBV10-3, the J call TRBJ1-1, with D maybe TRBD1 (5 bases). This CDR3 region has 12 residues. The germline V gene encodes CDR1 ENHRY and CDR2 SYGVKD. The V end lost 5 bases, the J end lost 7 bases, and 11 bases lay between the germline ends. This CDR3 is CAISKDGHEAFF. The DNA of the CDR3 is TGTGCCATCAGTAAGGACGGACATGAAGCTTTCTTT.

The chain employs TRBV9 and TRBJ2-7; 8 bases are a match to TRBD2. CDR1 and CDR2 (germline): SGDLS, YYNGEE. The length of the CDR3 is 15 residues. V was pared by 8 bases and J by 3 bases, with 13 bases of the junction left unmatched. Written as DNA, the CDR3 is TGTGCCAGGAACAGCTGTACTAGCGGCTTCTACGAGCAGTACTTC. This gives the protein CARNSCTSGFYEQYF.

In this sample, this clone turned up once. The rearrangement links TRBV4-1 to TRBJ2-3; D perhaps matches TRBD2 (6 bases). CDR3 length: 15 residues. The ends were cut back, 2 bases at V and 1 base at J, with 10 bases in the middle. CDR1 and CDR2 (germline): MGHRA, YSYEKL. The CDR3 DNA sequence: TGCGCCAGCAGCCAAAATCCTAGCGGCACAGATACGCAGTATTTT. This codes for CASSQNPSGTDTQYF.

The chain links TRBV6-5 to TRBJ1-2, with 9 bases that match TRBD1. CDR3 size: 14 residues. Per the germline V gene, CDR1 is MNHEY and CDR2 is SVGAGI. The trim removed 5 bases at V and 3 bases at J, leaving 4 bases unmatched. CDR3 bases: TGTGCCAGCAGTAAGGACAGGGGATACTATGGCTACACCTTC. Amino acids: CASSKDRGYYGYTF.

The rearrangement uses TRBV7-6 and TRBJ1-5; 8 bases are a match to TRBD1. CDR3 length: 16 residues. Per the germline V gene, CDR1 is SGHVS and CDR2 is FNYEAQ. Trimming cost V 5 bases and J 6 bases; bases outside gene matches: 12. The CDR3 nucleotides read TGTGCCAGCAGCCAATCTGCAGGGGGCCGGGTTCAGCCCCAGCATTTT. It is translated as CASSQSAGGRVQPQHF.